A selection of T cell receptor beta chains follows, all from one sample in a study of blood T cell repertoires in COVID-19. Here immunoSEQ multiplex PCR was the method, and the copy in TCRdb shows in-frame clones only, minus some. The sample lists under 200,000 clones; 60% to 85% were seen once. The sample was peripheral blood. These receptors were collected from a man aged 55-75 years with active or convalescent COVID-19. CDR3s include the opening cysteine and the closing phenylalanine or tryptophan. Size is stated for part of the rows, as once, few or many counts, or as a class when the clone is expanded.

v_call: TRBV27; clone_size: .; j_call: TRBJ1-4; cdr3_aa: CASTADRARGEKLFF
v_call: TRBV6-6; clone_size: .; j_call: TRBJ1-4; cdr3_aa: CASRVTGGRDEKLFF
v_call: TRBV4-3; clone_size: .; j_call: TRBJ1-1; cdr3_aa: CASSPTDRPNTEAFF
v_call: TRBV5-1; clone_size: .; j_call: TRBJ2-3; cdr3_aa: CASKWQQTDTQYF
v_call: TRBV6-5; clone_size: .; j_call: TRBJ2-4; cdr3_aa: CATRRDNAKNIQYF
v_call: TRBV27; clone_size: .; j_call: TRBJ2-3; cdr3_aa: CASSLGQIADTQYF
v_call: TRBV6-6; clone_size: once; j_call: TRBJ2-1; cdr3_aa: CASSHRDLYKNSYNEQFF
v_call: TRBV3-1/TRBV3-2; clone_size: .; j_call: TRBJ1-2; cdr3_aa: CASSRTGVAGYTF
v_call: TRBV6-4; clone_size: few; j_call: TRBJ1-1; cdr3_aa: CASRHRVNTEAFF
v_call: TRBV5-4; clone_size: .; j_call: TRBJ2-1; cdr3_aa: CASSLGGGLAGVNNEQFF
v_call: TRBV28; clone_size: .; j_call: TRBJ1-1; cdr3_aa: CASSLGMNTEAFF
v_call: TRBV27; clone_size: .; j_call: TRBJ1-2; cdr3_aa: CASSPSSGEKTVGYTF
v_call: TRBV7-8; clone_size: .; j_call: TRBJ2-7; cdr3_aa: CASSSPTGSLSEQYF
v_call: TRBV7-6; clone_size: .; j_call: TRBJ2-1; cdr3_aa: CASSKTSGRAFEQFF
v_call: TRBV7-9; clone_size: .; j_call: TRBJ2-7; cdr3_aa: CASSLEAGEEYF
v_call: TRBV12-3/TRBV12-4; clone_size: .; j_call: TRBJ2-7; cdr3_aa: CASSLGQPYEQYF
v_call: TRBV7-2; clone_size: .; j_call: TRBJ1-1; cdr3_aa: CASSSQQGWAEAFF
v_call: TRBV20-1; clone_size: once; j_call: TRBJ2-3; cdr3_aa: CSASKREGPSTDTQYF
v_call: TRBV7-2; clone_size: .; j_call: TRBJ1-1; cdr3_aa: CASRTRDRGATEAFF
v_call: TRBV20-1; clone_size: .; j_call: TRBJ2-2; cdr3_aa: CSASGPQGFYGGELFF
v_call: TRBV3-1/TRBV3-2; clone_size: .; j_call: TRBJ1-5; cdr3_aa: CASSQDRGQPQHF
v_call: TRBV28; clone_size: .; j_call: TRBJ2-1; cdr3_aa: CASSRQLYDNEQFF
v_call: TRBV19; clone_size: .; j_call: TRBJ1-5; cdr3_aa: CASQGQLNQPQHF
v_call: TRBV10-3; clone_size: .; j_call: TRBJ2-1; cdr3_aa: CAISNDGRGNEQFF
v_call: TRBV5-4; clone_size: .; j_call: TRBJ2-7; cdr3_aa: CASSFLGGDLDEQYF
v_call: TRBV9; clone_size: .; j_call: TRBJ2-5; cdr3_aa: CASSPRQGPGETQYF
v_call: TRBV3-1/TRBV3-2; clone_size: .; j_call: TRBJ2-7; cdr3_aa: CASSRGGQGLGEQYF
v_call: TRBV7-8; clone_size: .; j_call: TRBJ2-1; cdr3_aa: CASSSRAGGPDNEQFF
v_call: TRBV28; clone_size: .; j_call: TRBJ1-4; cdr3_aa: CASSFTGGKLFF
v_call: TRBV7-2; clone_size: .; j_call: TRBJ2-5; cdr3_aa: CASSLMTGGQETQYF
v_call: TRBV4-2; clone_size: .; j_call: TRBJ2-3; cdr3_aa: CASSQGERETDTQYF
v_call: TRBV7-8; clone_size: .; j_call: TRBJ1-2; cdr3_aa: CASSDPGQGMDGYTF
v_call: TRBV29-1; clone_size: .; j_call: TRBJ2-1; cdr3_aa: CSVEAAGGEQFF
v_call: TRBV19; clone_size: .; j_call: TRBJ1-5; cdr3_aa: CASSSGDFSNQPQHF
v_call: TRBV27; clone_size: .; j_call: TRBJ2-1; cdr3_aa: CASRLGGFGDRYPYNEQFF
v_call: TRBV28; clone_size: .; j_call: TRBJ1-2; cdr3_aa: CASLETGTAYGYTF
v_call: TRBV19; clone_size: .; j_call: TRBJ1-5; cdr3_aa: CASSVQGHQPQHF
v_call: TRBV18; clone_size: few; j_call: TRBJ2-1; cdr3_aa: CASSAEQGSYNEQFF
v_call: TRBV12-3/TRBV12-4; clone_size: once; j_call: TRBJ2-5; cdr3_aa: CASTTGQQETQYF
v_call: TRBV6-6; clone_size: few; j_call: TRBJ1-3; cdr3_aa: CASSVRDRSSGNTIYF
v_call: TRBV12-5; clone_size: .; j_call: TRBJ2-1; cdr3_aa: CASGSQAGGYNEQFF
v_call: TRBV7-8; clone_size: .; j_call: TRBJ2-1; cdr3_aa: CASSLGALPHSYNEQFF
v_call: TRBV28; clone_size: .; j_call: TRBJ1-2; cdr3_aa: CASKRGGSYGYTF
v_call: TRBV11-2; clone_size: .; j_call: TRBJ2-7; cdr3_aa: CASSLAGGTYEQYF
v_call: TRBV5-4; clone_size: .; j_call: TRBJ2-5; cdr3_aa: CASSLEGGETQYF
v_call: TRBV6-4; clone_size: .; j_call: TRBJ2-1; cdr3_aa: CASSARWTGGDEQFF
v_call: TRBV28; clone_size: .; j_call: TRBJ1-1; cdr3_aa: CASSRPRGGSEAFF
v_call: TRBV24-1; clone_size: .; j_call: TRBJ1-5; cdr3_aa: CATSDLGGDRGEYQPQHF
v_call: TRBV7-8; clone_size: .; j_call: TRBJ2-7; cdr3_aa: CASSLRGEQYF
v_call: TRBV6-5; clone_size: .; j_call: TRBJ2-2; cdr3_aa: CASSRDRENTGELFF
v_call: TRBV12-3/TRBV12-4; clone_size: .; j_call: TRBJ1-2; cdr3_aa: CASSGGPDGYTF
v_call: TRBV6-5; clone_size: many; j_call: TRBJ1-2; cdr3_aa: CASSLRQGAYGYTF
v_call: TRBV7-3; clone_size: .; j_call: TRBJ2-3; cdr3_aa: CASSLRQGGDTQYF
v_call: TRBV11-2; clone_size: .; j_call: TRBJ2-3; cdr3_aa: CASRTLAGGADTQYF
v_call: TRBV10-1; clone_size: .; j_call: TRBJ1-1; cdr3_aa: CASSESTPGRTEAFF
v_call: TRBV7-2; clone_size: few; j_call: TRBJ2-2; cdr3_aa: CASGQGGGTGELFF
v_call: TRBV5-1; clone_size: .; j_call: TRBJ2-5; cdr3_aa: CASSLNTGEGETQYF
v_call: TRBV5-4; clone_size: few; j_call: TRBJ2-2; cdr3_aa: CASSLAYVTNTGELFF
v_call: TRBV5-8; clone_size: once; j_call: TRBJ2-5; cdr3_aa: CASSPPPKTETQYF
v_call: TRBV4-3; clone_size: .; j_call: TRBJ2-5; cdr3_aa: CASSQNGGSWGETQYF